These 15 T cell receptor beta chains were sequenced from one sample in a study of blood T cell repertoires in COVID-19. Here immunoSEQ multiplex PCR was the method, and the copy in TCRdb shows in-frame clones only, minus some. The data contain roughly 100,000 clones, 81% of them singletons. The material sequenced was peripheral blood. These receptors originate from an elderly man with COVID-19, enrolled during active disease.

The rearrangement uses TRBV5-5 and TRBJ1-2; D remains ambiguous. Between the trimmed V and J ends, which lost 7 bases and 0 bases, there was a span of 16 bases. The CDR3 spans 15 residues. Germline lookup yields CDR1 SGHKS and CDR2 YYEKEE (reference sequence). CDR3 region: CASCPRISSNYGYTF. For the CDR3, the DNA is TGTGCCAGCTGCCCGCGGATATCCTCTAACTATGGCTACACCTTC.

This clone counts as large (0.1 to 1%). The V and J genes are TRBV5-1 and TRBJ2-7; D is uncertain. Germline assignment: CDR1 SGHRS and CDR2 YFSETQ. V was trimmed by 0 bases and J by 2 bases, leaving 12 bases between them. The CDR3 is made up of 15 amino acids. The CDR3, as DNA: TGCGCCAGCAGCTTGGAATCAGGTGATACCTACGAGCAGTACTTC. It codes for CASSLESGDTYEQYF. The variable domain in full, with the rest retrieved from reference TRBV5-1 and TRBJ2-7, is KAGVTQTPRYLIKTRGQQVTLSCSPISGHRSVSWYQQTPGQGLQFLFEYFSETQRNKGNFPGRFSGRQFSNSRSEMNVSTLELGDSALYLCASSLESGDTYEQYFGPGTRLTVT.

The V call is TRBV6-6, the J call TRBJ2-1; D is perhaps TRBD2 (6 bases). Trimming pared 1 base from V and 8 bases from J, leaving 6 bases between. The CDR3 totals 12 residues. The germline V gene has CDR1 MNHNY and CDR2 SVGAGI (reference sequence). The CDR3 sequence: CASSYWGDEQFF. DNA of the CDR3: TGTGCCAGCAGTTACTGGGGGGATGAGCAGTTCTTC.

The chain employs TRBV28 and TRBJ1-1; 9 bases map to TRBD1. CDR3 size: 14 residues. Per the germline V gene, CDR1 is MDHEN and CDR2 is SYDVKM. The J segment lost 4 bases and the V segment lost 5 bases, leaving 5 bases of the junction unmatched. CDR3 sequence: CASSRTGVTTEAFF. The CDR3 DNA reads TGTGCCAGCAGTCGGACAGGGGTGACCACTGAAGCTTTCTTT. The variable domain in full, with the rest retrieved from reference TRBV28 and TRBJ1-1, is DVKVTQSSRYLVKRTGEKVFLECVQDMDHENMFWYRQDPGLGLRLIYFSYDVKMKEKGDIPEGYSVSREKKERFSLILESASTNQTSMYLCASSRTGVTTEAFFGQGTRLTVV.

The V gene is TRBV7-2, the J gene TRBJ2-7; D remains unclear. V gave up 1 base and J gave up 7 bases, with 11 bases separating them. CDR1 and CDR2 (germline): SGHTA, FQGNSA. The CDR3 spans 13 residues. The CDR3 here is CASSLDGLREQYF. DNA of the CDR3: TGTGCCAGCAGCTTAGATGGGTTGAGGGAGCAGTACTTC.

The gene calls are TRBV7-2 and TRBJ1-1; D not resolved. V gave up 1 base and J gave up 2 bases, with 5 bases separating them. Germline CDR1 and CDR2: SGHTA and FQGNSA. The CDR3 has 13 amino acids. The CDR3: CASSLDRNTEAFF. CDR3 in DNA: TGTGCCAGCAGCTTAGATAGAAACACTGAAGCTTTCTTT.

The chain combines TRBV28 with TRBJ1-5; 10 bases are a match to TRBD1. The ends lost 4 bases at V and 8 bases at J; junction bases unmatched: 8. CDR1 is MDHEN, CDR2 SYDVKM, per germline. The CDR3 runs to 15 residues. CDR3 DNA sequence: TGTGCCAGCAGTTACAGGACAGGGGGACCGAAGCCCCAGCATTTT. Translated, it gives CASSYRTGGPKPQHF.

The V gene is TRBV3-1 (or the pseudogene TRBV3-2), the J gene TRBJ2-7; TRBD2 aligns across 12 bases. The germline CDR1 and CDR2 sequences are LGHDT and YNNKEL (reference sequence). V lost 7 bases to trimming and J lost 3 bases; unmatched junction nucleotides: 4. This CDR3 has 14 residues. Here the CDR3 reads CASTQTSGGYEQYF. The CDR3 DNA reads TGTGCCAGCACCCAGACTAGCGGGGGCTACGAGCAGTACTTC.

This chain connects TRBV4-2 to TRBJ1-3; 8 bases match TRBD1. The length of the CDR3 is 17 residues. Per germline, CDR1 LGHNA and CDR2 YNFKEQ. With 0 bases clipped from V and 0 bases from J, the junction kept 4 bases outside the gene matches. For the CDR3, the DNA is TGTGCCAGCAGCCAAGATCCCCAGGGGGCCTCTGGAAACACCATATATTTT. This sequence encodes CASSQDPQGASGNTIYF.

V and J are TRBV29-1 and TRBJ2-1; 14 bases agree with TRBD2. This CDR3 comprises 14 residues. V dropped 6 bases and J dropped 12; count of bases not matched to a gene: 10. Germline V CDR1 and CDR2: SQVTM, ANQGSEA. CDR3 amino acids: CSVETSGGDTGQFF. CDR3 bases: TGCAGCGTGGAGACTAGCGGGGGGGATACAGGGCAGTTCTTC.

This clone is classed as medium-sized. This CDR3 is also generated by other DNA sequences in the sample. The genes are TRBV5-6 and TRBJ2-1; 7 bases match TRBD2. V was clipped by 1 base and J by 4 bases; unmatched bases: 8. Germline V gene lookup returns CDR1 SGHDT and CDR2 YYEEEE. This CDR3 is built from 16 residues. This CDR3 reads CASSLWAGATYNEQFF. The CDR3 bases are TGTGCCAGCAGCTTGTGGGCGGGAGCAACATACAATGAGCAGTTCTTC.

The V call is TRBV10-3, the J call TRBJ2-1, with 7 bases lining up with TRBD2. Unmatched junction bases numbered 11, after V lost 8 bases and J lost 10 bases. Per germline, CDR1 ENHRY and CDR2 SYGVKD. The CDR3 consists of 13 residues. The CDR3 loop reads CAILARELGEQFF. The CDR3 coding sequence is TGTGCCATCCTGGCGCGGGAGTTGGGGGAGCAGTTCTTC.

The gene calls are TRBV6-5 and TRBJ1-2; 7 bases are shared with TRBD1. CDR1 and CDR2 from the germline V gene are MNHEY and SVGAGI. The CDR3 runs 12 residues. Germline trimming cut 5 bases from V and 5 bases from J; bases unmatched to any gene: 2. In DNA form, the CDR3 reads TGTGCCAGCAGTAAGACAGGGTATGGCTACACCTTC. Translated, it gives CASSKTGYGYTF.

The rearrangement links TRBV5-8 to TRBJ1-5, with a possible D match to TRBD1 (6 bases). The CDR3 runs to 16 residues. The V end was cut by 3 bases, the J end by 1 base, with 14 bases between. The germline V gene encodes CDR1 SGHTS and CDR2 YDEGEE. The CDR3 nucleotides are TGTGCCAGCAGCTCCTCACAGGGTCGGAGCAATCAGCCCCAGCATTTT. Amino acid sequence: CASSSSQGRSNQPQHF.

The chain has TRBV11-2 and TRBJ2-3; 7 positions match TRBD1. The CDR3 spans 13 residues. J lost 6 bases, V lost 7 bases, and 7 bases had no gene match. Germline CDR1 reads SGHAT; CDR2 reads FQNNGV. The DNA of the CDR3 is TGTGCCAGCACCCGGACAGGCTCGGATACGCAGTATTTT. This encodes CASTRTGSDTQYF.